This T cell receptor (beta chain) was captured by sequencing in a study of blood T cell repertoires in COVID-19. The data were produced by immunoSEQ multiplex PCR, yet TCRdb's version contains in-frame clones alone and is incomplete. Of approximately 60,000 clones in the sample, more than 80% were seen once. The CDR3 sequence is 14 residues long. With 4 bases removed from V and 6 bases from J, the gap between germline ends came to 15 bases. CDR1 SGHRS and CDR2 YFSETQ come from the germline V gene. The chain is built from TRBV5-1 and TRBJ2-3, with a tentative D call TRBD1 (6 bases). The receptor comes from an elderly man with acute or convalescent COVID-19. The sample taken for sequencing was peripheral blood. This CDR3 reads CASSIGQSTDTQYF. CDR3 in DNA: TGCGCCAGCAGCATCGGACAGTCCACGGATACGCAGTATTTT.